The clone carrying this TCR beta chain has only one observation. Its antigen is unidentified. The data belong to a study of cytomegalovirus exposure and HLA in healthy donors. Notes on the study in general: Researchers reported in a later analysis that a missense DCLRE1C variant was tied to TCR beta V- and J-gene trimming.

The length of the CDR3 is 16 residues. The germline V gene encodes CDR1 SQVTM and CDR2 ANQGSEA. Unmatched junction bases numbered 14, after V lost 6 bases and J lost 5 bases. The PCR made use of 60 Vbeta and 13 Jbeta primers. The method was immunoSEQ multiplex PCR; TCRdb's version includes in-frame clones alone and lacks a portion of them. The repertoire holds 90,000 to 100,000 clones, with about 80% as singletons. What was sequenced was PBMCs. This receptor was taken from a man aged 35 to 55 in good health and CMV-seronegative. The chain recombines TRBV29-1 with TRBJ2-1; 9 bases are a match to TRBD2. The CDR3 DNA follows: TGCAGCGTGGTGGGGCGCGGGAGGGCCTGGAACAATGAGCAGTTCTTC. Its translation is CSVVGRGRAWNNEQFF.